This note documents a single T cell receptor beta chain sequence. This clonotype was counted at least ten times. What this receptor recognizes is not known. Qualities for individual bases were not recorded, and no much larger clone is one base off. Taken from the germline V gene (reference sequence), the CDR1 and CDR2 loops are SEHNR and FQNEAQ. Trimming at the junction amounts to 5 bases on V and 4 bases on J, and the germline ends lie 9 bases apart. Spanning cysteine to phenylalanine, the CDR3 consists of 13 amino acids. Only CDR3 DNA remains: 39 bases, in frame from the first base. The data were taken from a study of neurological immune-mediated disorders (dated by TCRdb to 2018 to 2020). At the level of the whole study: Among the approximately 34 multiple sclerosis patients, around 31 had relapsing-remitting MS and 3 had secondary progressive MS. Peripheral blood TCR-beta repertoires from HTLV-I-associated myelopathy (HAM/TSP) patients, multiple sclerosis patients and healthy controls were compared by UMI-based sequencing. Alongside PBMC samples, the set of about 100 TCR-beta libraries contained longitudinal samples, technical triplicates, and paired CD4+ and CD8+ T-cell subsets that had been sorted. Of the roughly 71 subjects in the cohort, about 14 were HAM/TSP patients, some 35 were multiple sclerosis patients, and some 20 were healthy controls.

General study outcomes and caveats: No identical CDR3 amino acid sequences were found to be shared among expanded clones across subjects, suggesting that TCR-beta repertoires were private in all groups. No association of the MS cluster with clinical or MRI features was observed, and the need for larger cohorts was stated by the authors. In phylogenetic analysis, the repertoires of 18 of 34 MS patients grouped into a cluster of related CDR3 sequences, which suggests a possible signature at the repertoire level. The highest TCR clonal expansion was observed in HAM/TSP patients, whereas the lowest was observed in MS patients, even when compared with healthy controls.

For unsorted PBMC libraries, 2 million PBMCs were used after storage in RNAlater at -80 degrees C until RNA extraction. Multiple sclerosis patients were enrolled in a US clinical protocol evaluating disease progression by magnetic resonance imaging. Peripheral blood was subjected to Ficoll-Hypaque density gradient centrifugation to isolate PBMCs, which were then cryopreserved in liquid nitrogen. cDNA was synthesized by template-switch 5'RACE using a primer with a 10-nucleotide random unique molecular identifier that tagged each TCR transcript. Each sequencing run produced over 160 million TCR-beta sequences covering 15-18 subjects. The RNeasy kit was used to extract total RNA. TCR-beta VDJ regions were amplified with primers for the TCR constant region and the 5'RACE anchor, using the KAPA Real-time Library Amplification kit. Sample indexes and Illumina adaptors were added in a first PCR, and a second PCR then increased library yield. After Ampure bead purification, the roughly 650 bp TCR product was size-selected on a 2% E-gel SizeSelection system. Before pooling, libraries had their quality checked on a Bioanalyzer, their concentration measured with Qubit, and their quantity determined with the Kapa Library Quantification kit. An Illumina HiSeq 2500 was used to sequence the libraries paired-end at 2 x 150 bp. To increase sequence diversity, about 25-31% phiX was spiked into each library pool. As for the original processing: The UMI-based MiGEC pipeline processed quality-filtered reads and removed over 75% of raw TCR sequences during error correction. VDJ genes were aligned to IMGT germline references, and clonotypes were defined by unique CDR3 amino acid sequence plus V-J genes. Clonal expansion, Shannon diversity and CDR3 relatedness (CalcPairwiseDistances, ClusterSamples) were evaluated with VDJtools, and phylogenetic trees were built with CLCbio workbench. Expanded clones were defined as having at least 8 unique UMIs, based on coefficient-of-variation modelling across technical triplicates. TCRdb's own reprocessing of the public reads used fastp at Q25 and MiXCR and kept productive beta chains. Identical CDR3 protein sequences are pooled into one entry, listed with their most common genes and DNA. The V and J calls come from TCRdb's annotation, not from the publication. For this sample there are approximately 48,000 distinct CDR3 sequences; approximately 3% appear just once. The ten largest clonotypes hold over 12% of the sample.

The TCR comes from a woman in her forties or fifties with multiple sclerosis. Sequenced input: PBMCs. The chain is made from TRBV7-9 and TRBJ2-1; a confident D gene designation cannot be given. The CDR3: CASSQVPYNEQFF. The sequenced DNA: TGTGCCAGCAGCCAAGTCCCGTACAATGAGCAGTTCTTC.